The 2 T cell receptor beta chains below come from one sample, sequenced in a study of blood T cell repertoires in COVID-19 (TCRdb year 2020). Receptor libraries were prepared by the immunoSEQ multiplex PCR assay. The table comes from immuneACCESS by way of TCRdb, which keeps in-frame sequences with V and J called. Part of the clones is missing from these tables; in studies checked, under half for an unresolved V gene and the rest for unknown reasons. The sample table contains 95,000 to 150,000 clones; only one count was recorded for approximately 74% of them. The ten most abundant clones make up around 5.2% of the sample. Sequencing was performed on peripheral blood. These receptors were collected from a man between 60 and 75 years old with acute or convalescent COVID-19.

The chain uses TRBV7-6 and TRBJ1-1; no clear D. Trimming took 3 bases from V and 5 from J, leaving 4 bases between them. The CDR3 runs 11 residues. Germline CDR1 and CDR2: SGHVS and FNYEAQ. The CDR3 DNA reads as TGTGCCAGCAGCTTGTATACTGAAGCTTTCTTT. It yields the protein CASSLYTEAFF.

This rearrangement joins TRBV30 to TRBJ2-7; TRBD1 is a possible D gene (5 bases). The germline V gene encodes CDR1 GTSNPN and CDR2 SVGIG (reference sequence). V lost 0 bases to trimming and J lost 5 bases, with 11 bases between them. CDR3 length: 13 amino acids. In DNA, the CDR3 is TGTGCCTGGAGTGTACATAGGGGCAACGAGCAGTACTTC. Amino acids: CAWSVHRGNEQYF.